This entry concerns a single T cell receptor (beta chain). This record belongs to a study of blood T cells in healthy people across ages. The authors ran a second PCR of roughly 6 to 12 cycles using a sample-barcoded 5' primer and a J-beta primer mix. TCRdb re-called the 5' RACE reads with MiXCR, one entry per CDR3 protein. The data show around 1,000,000 distinct CDR3 sequences, approximately 26% seen once. Germline assignment: CDR1 MNHEY and CDR2 SVGEGT. The CDR3 is 17 residues long. These same data were also listed under a study on T cells of mothers and their children.

This receptor was obtained from a girl aged 2-10 years in good health. Source material: blood. J is TRBJ2-5 and V is TRBV6-2 or TRBV6-3; maybe TRBD2 (5 bases). Near its end, the DNA agrees better with TRBJ2-1, so the J call may be wrong. CDR3 sequence (DNA): TGTGCCAGCAGCAGAATGGGGAGACTTACCCTTGGCCATGAGCAGTTCTTC. Encoded protein: CASSRMGRLTLGHEQFF.